The entry below gives a single TCR beta chain sequence along with its context. This record comes from a study of blood T cell repertoires in COVID-19. Whole-study context: Samples representing acute and convalescent COVID-19 were sourced from the United States, Italy and Spain. Sources were T cells, B-cell-depleted T cells, or PBMCs; the material itself was cDNA or gDNA.

From germline, CDR1 is SNHLY and CDR2 FYNNEI. The V end lost 4 bases, the J end lost 0 bases, and 10 bases lay between the germline ends. The CDR3 has 15 amino acids. Per the authors' pipeline: Nucleated cell counts were estimated from reference gene primer amplification. The repertoire was sequenced with immunoSEQ multiplex PCR; TCRdb's copy has only in-frame clones and lacks some. The V and J calls and clone size were taken over from that table, and D and trimming were inferred from the DNA. The sample has hundreds of thousands of clones, 85% seen once; the top ten hold 3.5% to 4%. The sample taken for sequencing was peripheral blood. This receptor was identified in a woman aged 18-35 years with acute or convalescent COVID-19. This sequence joins TRBV2 and TRBJ1-5; D uncertain. The CDR3 loop reads CASSGRRYSNQPQHF. The CDR3 DNA reads as TGTGCCAGCAGTGGCCGCAGATATAGCAATCAGCCCCAGCATTTT.